This TCR beta chain was found in a study of T cell responses to AZD1222 COVID-19 vaccine. Study-level points and caveats: At 160-218 and 743-854, vaccine-associated CD4 TCRs were dominant, and they spanned spike.

As regards this clone: Its specificity is not known.

Sequenced by immunoSEQ multiplex PCR; TCRdb stores in-frame clones only, minus some. Counted here are 150,000 to 200,000 clones, 88% occurring once; the ten biggest clones make up approximately 8%. Germline V CDR1 and CDR2: MDHEN, SYDVKM. The CDR3 consists of 10 residues. The germline V and J ends were trimmed by 10 bases and 3 bases, with 7 bases remaining between them. The starting material was peripheral blood, obtained on day 0 of AZD1222 vaccination. The receptor comes from an adult in good health. The J gene is TRBJ2-7, the V gene TRBV28; D ambiguous. CDR3 coding DNA: TGTGCCACCCTAAACTACGAGCAGTACTTC. Protein sequence: CATLNYEQYF.